The 8 T cell receptor beta chains presented below share a single source sample, sequenced in a study of blood T cells in healthy people across ages. A second roughly 7 to 12 cycle PCR used barcoded and J-beta primers. TCRdb itself ran the 5' RACE reads through MiXCR, one entry per CDR3 protein. The data show about 730,000 distinct CDR3 sequences, about 42% seen once. The specimen sequenced was blood. Receptor source: a woman aged 55-75 years in good health.

This clonotype was found a few times. This chain joins TRBV13 and TRBJ1-1, with a possible D match to TRBD1 (5 bases). The CDR3 is made up of 15 amino acids. The ends were cut back, 2 bases at V and 4 bases at J, with 14 bases in the middle. The germline CDR1 and CDR2 sequences are PRHDT and FYEKMQ (reference sequence). This chain's CDR3 is CASSLNWGTGTEAFF. CDR3 bases: TGTGCCAGCAGCTTAAATTGGGGGACGGGCACTGAAGCTTTCTTT.

This sequence joins TRBV20-1 and TRBJ2-3, with 14 bases fitting TRBD2. The V segment lost 5 bases and the J segment 0 bases; nucleotides outside the gene matches: 10. The CDR3 has 18 residues. Germline loops: CDR1 DFQATT, CDR2 SNEGSKA (reference sequence). The CDR3 bases are TGCAGTGCTGAAGGACTAGCGGGAGGTCCATTGAGCACAGATACGCAGTATTTT. It encodes CSAEGLAGGPLSTDTQYF.

J is TRBJ2-5 and V is TRBV7-9; 7 nucleotides align to TRBD2. With 0 bases clipped from V and 5 bases from J, the junction kept 3 bases outside the gene matches. The CDR3 has 14 amino acids. In germline, CDR1 is SEHNR, CDR2 FQNEAQ (reference sequence). This CDR3 is CASSLAAGAETQYF. Written as DNA, the CDR3 is TGTGCCAGCAGCTTAGCGGCGGGAGCGGAGACCCAGTACTTC.

This clonotype was picked up many times. V usage is TRBV7-2 and J usage is TRBJ2-3, with D maybe TRBD2 (6 bases). The germline CDR1 and CDR2 sequences are SGHTA and FQGNSA. With 1 base removed from V and 6 bases from J, the gap between germline ends came to 11 bases. CDR3 length equals 14 residues. This CDR3 reads CASSLVWTTDTQYF. The CDR3 DNA reads as TGTGCCAGCAGCTTAGTGTGGACTACCGATACGCAGTATTTT. Looking up the rest from reference TRBV7-2 and TRBJ2-3 gives the full variable domain: GAGVSQSPSNKVTEKGKDVELRCDPISGHTALYWYRQSLGQGLEFLIYFQGNSAPDKSGLPSDRFSAERTGGSVSTLTIQRTQQEDSAVYLCASSLVWTTDTQYFGPGTRLTVL.

J is TRBJ1-4 and V is TRBV20-1, with a possible D match to TRBD1 (5 bases). Germline CDR1 DFQATT, CDR2 SNEGSKA (reference sequence). V shed 2 bases and J shed 7 bases, with 8 bases lying between them. The CDR3 has 12 amino acids. The CDR3 is CSARQGSEKLFF. The DNA for the CDR3 is TGCAGTGCTAGACAGGGTAGTGAAAAACTGTTTTTT.

This clonotype has a single count. The chain joins TRBV4-2 to TRBJ1-6, with 11 bases that match TRBD1. Per the germline V gene, CDR1 is LGHNA and CDR2 is YNFKEQ. This CDR3 has 16 amino acids. The trim removed 1 base at V and 10 bases at J, leaving 6 bases unmatched. The CDR3 DNA sequence: TGTGCCAGCAGCCAAGGGGACAGGGGGTTCGGATCACCCCTCCACTTT. It yields the protein CASSQGDRGFGSPLHF.

V gene TRBV11-2 combines with J gene TRBJ2-3; perhaps TRBD1 as D (5 bases). The V gene's germline CDR1 is SGHAT and CDR2 FQNNGV. V lost 1 base, J lost 6 bases, and 14 bases lay in between. The CDR3 is 15 residues long. The CDR3 DNA follows: TGTGCCAGCAGCTTAGGCGGTATACAGGCCGATACGCAGTATTTT. Protein product: CASSLGGIQADTQYF. Combining the CDR3 with reference TRBV11-2 and TRBJ2-3 gives the whole variable domain EAGVAQSPRYKIIEKRQSVAFWCNPISGHATLYWYQQILGQGPKLLIQFQNNGVVDDSQLPKDRFSAERLKGVDSTLKIQPAKLEDSAVYLCASSLGGIQADTQYFGPGTRLTVL.

This clonotype appeared many times. The chain links TRBV29-1 to TRBJ2-5; D unresolved. The germline V and J ends were trimmed by 2 bases and 1 base, with 8 bases remaining between them. The CDR3 runs 13 residues. The germline gives CDR1 SQVTM, CDR2 ANQGSEA. CDR3 amino acids: CSVEWPAQETQYF. CDR3 DNA sequence: TGCAGCGTTGAATGGCCAGCCCAAGAGACCCAGTACTTC.